These 10 T cell receptor beta chains share one sample of origin, sequenced in a study of shared clonotypes between healthy human individuals. The method was immunoSEQ multiplex PCR; TCRdb's version includes in-frame clones alone and lacks a portion of them. The sample records roughly 2,000,000 clones, about 95% being singletons. CD45RO-negative CD8 cells positively selected for CCR7 made up the naive population, which excluded terminally differentiated effector memory CD45RA+ cells. The sample comprised naive CD8+ T cells sorted from blood. Receptors were obtained from a man aged 18-30 years in good health.

The J gene is TRBJ2-5, the V gene TRBV7-8; D call uncertain. The V gene's germline CDR1 is SGHVS and CDR2 FQNEAQ. V lost 7 bases, J lost 0 bases, and 9 bases lay in between. The CDR3 sequence is 13 residues long. The CDR3 DNA reads TGTGCCAGCACCTTGGGGTACCAAGAGACCCAGTACTTC. Its protein product is CASTLGYQETQYF.

The chain carries TRBV6-1 and TRBJ2-7; D gene unclear. The germline gives CDR1 MNHNS, CDR2 SASEGT. V shed 4 bases and J shed 0 bases, with 13 bases lying between them. This CDR3 has 15 amino acids. The CDR3 sequence is CASSVLRRSSYEQYF. CDR3 nucleotide sequence: TGTGCCAGCAGTGTCTTACGACGGAGCTCCTACGAGCAGTACTTC.

Concerning this clone: Distinct nucleotide sequences in the sample also encode this CDR3. The chain is built from TRBV9 and TRBJ2-7; 8 bases fit TRBD2. The CDR3 sequence is 15 residues long. Trimming at V came to 1 base and at J to 0 bases, leaving 3 bases not matched to a gene. From germline, CDR1 is SGDLS and CDR2 YYNGEE. The CDR3 DNA follows: TGTGCCAGCAGCGTATCCGGGGGGGACTCCTACGAGCAGTACTTC. This codes for CASSVSGGDSYEQYF.

The chain is built from TRBV4-3 and TRBJ2-1, with D possibly matching TRBD2 (6 bases). The V end was cut by 0 bases, the J end by 10 bases, with 10 bases between. Germline V CDR1 and CDR2: LGHNA, YSLEER. This CDR3 region has 13 residues. In DNA form, the CDR3 reads TGCGCCAGCAGCCAAGATTTCGGAGGGGAGCAGTTCTTC. It encodes CASSQDFGGEQFF.

The chain uses TRBV5-1 and TRBJ2-1; D possibly matches TRBD1 or TRBD2 (6 bases each). Germline V gene sequence: CDR1 SGHRS, CDR2 YFSETQ. This CDR3 has 15 residues. Deletions cut 0 bases from V and 4 bases from J, with 11 bases between. The CDR3 is CASSLARGGYNEQFF. The CDR3 DNA reads TGCGCCAGCAGCTTGGCCAGGGGAGGTTACAATGAGCAGTTCTTC.

As concerns this clone: The sample holds other DNA sequences that translate to the same CDR3. The V call is TRBV11-2, the J call TRBJ2-7; maybe TRBD2 (5 bases). The CDR3 totals 13 residues. Between the trimmed V and J ends, which lost 0 bases and 5 bases, there was a span of 8 bases. Germline values: CDR1 SGHAT, CDR2 FQNNGV. The CDR3 sequence is CASSLDPGNEQYF. The DNA for the CDR3 is TGTGCCAGCAGCTTAGATCCGGGGAACGAGCAGTACTTC.

Note on this clone: The same CDR3 is also encoded by other DNA sequences in this sample. The chain couples TRBV5-1 to TRBJ2-2; a possible D gene is TRBD2 (5 bases). The CDR3 runs 15 residues. From germline, CDR1 is SGHRS and CDR2 YFSETQ. V was clipped by 2 bases and J by 2 bases, with 10 bases between them. The CDR3 spells CASSLDGVNTGELFF. DNA for the CDR3: TGCGCCAGCAGCTTAGACGGGGTAAACACCGGGGAGCTGTTTTTT.

The genes are TRBV7-9 and TRBJ1-1; TRBD1 agrees at 9 bases. The V segment lost 4 bases and the J segment 7 bases; nucleotides outside the gene matches: 10. Germline V gene data show CDR1 as SEHNR and CDR2 as FQNEAQ (reference sequence). The CDR3 spans 15 residues. The CDR3 loop reads CASSSMDRGYDEAFF. CDR3 in DNA: TGTGCCAGCAGCTCAATGGACAGGGGATATGATGAAGCTTTCTTT.

The rearrangement joins TRBV6-6 to TRBJ2-1; D not resolved. Per the germline V gene, CDR1 is MNHNY and CDR2 is SVGAGI (reference sequence). The V and J ends lost 8 bases and 9 bases respectively, with 11 bases between them. The CDR3 totals 11 residues. CDR3 loop: CASLRGLEQFF. The DNA for the CDR3 is TGTGCCAGCTTACGAGGTCTTGAGCAGTTCTTC.

This clone was seen a single time. In the same sample, other DNA sequences code for this CDR3. The chain joins TRBV5-6 to TRBJ1-1; TRBD1 is a possible D gene (5 bases). This CDR3 has 14 amino acids. V shed 1 base and J shed 1 base, with 8 bases lying between them. Germline V gene sequence: CDR1 SGHDT, CDR2 YYEEEE. The CDR3 reads CASSLSGANTEAFF. The CDR3 DNA sequence: TGTGCCAGCAGCTTGTCCGGGGCGAACACTGAAGCTTTCTTT.